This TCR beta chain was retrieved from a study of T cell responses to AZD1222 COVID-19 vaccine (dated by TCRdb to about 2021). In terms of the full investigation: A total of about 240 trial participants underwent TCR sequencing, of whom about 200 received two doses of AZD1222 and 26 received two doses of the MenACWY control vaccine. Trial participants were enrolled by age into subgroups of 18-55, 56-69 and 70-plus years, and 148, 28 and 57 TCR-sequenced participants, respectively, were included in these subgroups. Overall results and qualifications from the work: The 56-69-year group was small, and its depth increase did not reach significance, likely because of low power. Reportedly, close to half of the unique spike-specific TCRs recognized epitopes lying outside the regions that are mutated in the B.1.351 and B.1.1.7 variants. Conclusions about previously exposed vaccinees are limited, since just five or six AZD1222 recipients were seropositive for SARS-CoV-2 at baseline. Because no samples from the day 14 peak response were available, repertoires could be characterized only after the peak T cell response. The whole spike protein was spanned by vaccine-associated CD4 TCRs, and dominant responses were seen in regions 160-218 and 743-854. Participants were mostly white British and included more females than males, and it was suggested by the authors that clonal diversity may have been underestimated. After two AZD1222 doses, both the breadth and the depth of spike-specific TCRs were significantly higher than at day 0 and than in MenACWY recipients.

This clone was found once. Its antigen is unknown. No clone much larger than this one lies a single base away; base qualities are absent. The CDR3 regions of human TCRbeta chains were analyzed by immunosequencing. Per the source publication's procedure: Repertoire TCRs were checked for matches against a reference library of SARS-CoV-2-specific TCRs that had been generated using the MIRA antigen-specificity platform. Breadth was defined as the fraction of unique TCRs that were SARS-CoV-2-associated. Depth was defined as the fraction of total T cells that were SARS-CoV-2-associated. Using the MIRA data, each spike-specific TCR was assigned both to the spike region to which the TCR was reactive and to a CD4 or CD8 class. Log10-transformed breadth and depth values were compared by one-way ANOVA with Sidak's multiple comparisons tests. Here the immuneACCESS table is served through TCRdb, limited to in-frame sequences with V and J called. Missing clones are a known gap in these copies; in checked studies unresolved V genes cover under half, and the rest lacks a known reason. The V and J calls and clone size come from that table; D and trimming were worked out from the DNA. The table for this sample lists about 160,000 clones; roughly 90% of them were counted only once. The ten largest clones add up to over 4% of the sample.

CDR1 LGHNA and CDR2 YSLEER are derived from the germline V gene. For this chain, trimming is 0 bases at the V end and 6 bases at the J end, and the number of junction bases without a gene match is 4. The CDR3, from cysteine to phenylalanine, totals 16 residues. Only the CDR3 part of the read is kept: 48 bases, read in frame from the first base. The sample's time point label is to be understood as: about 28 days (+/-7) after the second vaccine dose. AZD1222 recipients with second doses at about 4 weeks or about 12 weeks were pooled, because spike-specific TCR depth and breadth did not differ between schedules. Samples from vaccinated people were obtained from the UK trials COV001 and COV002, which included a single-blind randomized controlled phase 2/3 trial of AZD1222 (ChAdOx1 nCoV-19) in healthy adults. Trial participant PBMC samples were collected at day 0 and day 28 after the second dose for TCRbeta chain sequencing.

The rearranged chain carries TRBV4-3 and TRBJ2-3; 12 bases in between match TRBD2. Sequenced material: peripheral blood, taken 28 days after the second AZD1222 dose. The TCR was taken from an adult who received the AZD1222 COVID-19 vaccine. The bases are TGCGCCAGCAGCCAAGACCCTAGCGGGGGGGTGGATACGCAGTATTTT. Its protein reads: CASSQDPSGGVDTQYF.